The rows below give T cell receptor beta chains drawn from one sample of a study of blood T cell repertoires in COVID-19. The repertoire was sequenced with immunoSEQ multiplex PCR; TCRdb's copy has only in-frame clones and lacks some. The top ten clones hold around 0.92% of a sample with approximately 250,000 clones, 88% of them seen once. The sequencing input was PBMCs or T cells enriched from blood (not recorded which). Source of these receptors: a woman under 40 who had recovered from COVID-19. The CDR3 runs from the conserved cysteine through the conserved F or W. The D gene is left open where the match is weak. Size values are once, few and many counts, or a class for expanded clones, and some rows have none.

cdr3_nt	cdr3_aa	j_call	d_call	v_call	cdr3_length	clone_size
TGTGCCAGCTCACCATCCAAACAGGGGTCCACTGAAGCTTTCTTT	CASSPSKQGSTEAFF	TRBJ1-1	TRBD1	TRBV18	15	.
TGTGCCAGCAGCGCGAGACAGGGGGCGAAGACCCAGTACTTC	CASSARQGAKTQYF	TRBJ2-5	TRBD1	TRBV5-4	14	.
TGTGCCAGCACTCCAGGGGTGAGTTTAGAATACGAGCAGTACTTC	CASTPGVSLEYEQYF	TRBJ2-7	.	TRBV21-1	15	.
TGTGCCAGCAGCCTACGGGGGGGGCGAATGGATACGCAGTATTTT	CASSLRGGRMDTQYF	TRBJ2-3	TRBD2	TRBV13	15	.
TGTGCCAGCAGCCGTCCAACGACAGGGTGGTTGAAGAGGCCCCAGCATTTT	CASSRPTTGWLKRPQHF	TRBJ1-5	TRBD1	TRBV28	17	.
TGTGCCAGTAGTACCGTCTTAGGAGGTTCTTTCTTT	CASSTVLGGSFF	TRBJ1-1	.	TRBV19	12	.
TGTGCCAGCAGCGGGACAGGCTTATATTTT	CASSGTGLYF	TRBJ1-3	TRBD1	TRBV9	10	.
TGTGCCAGCAGCTTAGCTTGGGGGCTTAGCTCCTACGAGCAGTACTTC	CASSLAWGLSSYEQYF	TRBJ2-7	.	TRBV11-1	16	few
TGTGCCAGCAGTCTCGATGTTAGCCCCGGGGGCTACACCTTC	CASSLDVSPGGYTF	TRBJ1-2	.	TRBV6-2/TRBV6-3	14	.
TGTGCCAGCAGCCCCCGGGACTATCAGTATTTT	CASSPRDYQYF	TRBJ2-3	TRBD2	TRBV7-9	11	.
TGTGCCTGGGCGAGTAGCGGGAGCAGGTTGGGGGAGACCCAGTACTTC	CAWASSGSRLGETQYF	TRBJ2-5	TRBD2	TRBV30	16	.
TGTGCCAGCAGCTTAGGCAGGGAGGCCCAGCATTTT	CASSLGREAQHF	TRBJ1-5	.	TRBV7-9	12	.
TGTGCCAGCAGCTTAGGAGGGGGTTTAAACACCGGGGAGCTGTTTTTT	CASSLGGGLNTGELFF	TRBJ2-2	.	TRBV7-2	16	.